This TCR beta chain was observed in a study of blood T cells in healthy people across ages (dated by TCRdb to between 2015 and 2017). For the study in its entirety: In model experiments, roughly one uniquely barcoded TCR beta cDNA molecule per two T cells was captured by template switching. Using deep sequencing normalized with unique cDNA molecular identifiers, the study measured how TCR beta repertoire diversity changes with age. The donors were split into four age groups: young (average approximately 16 years), middle-aged (around 37), aged (roughly 65) and long-lived (approximately 80). To avoid experimental bias, donors of different ages were distributed randomly across sequencing lanes. Using the same blood draw, the study looked at two additional independent replicas of 1 million unique cDNA reads for two donors, one aged 18 to 29 and the other aged 80 or older. Overall results and qualifications from the work: Observed TCR beta diversity per million T cells fell roughly linearly with age, and a significant reduction was already apparent by age about 38. Estimates of total diversity from one million sequenced T cells were regarded as lower bounds and underestimates. A strong correlation was found between observed TCR beta diversity and the percentage of naive T cells measured by flow cytometry. Because the CMV infection status of the donors was unknown, age-related changes in expanded clonotypes may potentially have been confounded. Because profiling used bulk unsorted PBMCs, naive and antigen-experienced compartments could not be compared conclusively. The long-lived group showed more naive CD4+ T cells, fewer expanded clones and increased TCR diversity than the aged group, suggesting age selection.

This clonotype turned up a few times. Its binding antigen is unknown. Base quality data are lacking; no much larger clone is found one base away. Taken from cysteine to phenylalanine, the CDR3 has 14 residues. Just CDR3 DNA is preserved here, 42 bases in frame from base 1. Looking up the germline V gene yields CDR1 KGHSH and CDR2 LQKENI. Receptor libraries were prepared by 5' RACE. The sequencer was an Illumina HiSeq 2500. A second 7 to 11 cycle PCR used a sample-barcoded 5' primer and a J-beta primer mix. A template-switch 5' adaptor carrying 12 random nucleotides introduced a unique molecular identifier onto each TCR beta cDNA molecule. At least 3 million CDR3-containing paired-end reads were obtained from each sample. First-strand cDNA synthesis was performed from all RNA using the Mint cDNA synthesis kit, with priming by a TRBC-specific oligonucleotide. Following uracil-DNA glycosylase treatment, all cDNA underwent a first 18-cycle PCR with the universal primers M1SS and BC2_uni_R. On the authors' methods: For normalization, 1 million high-quality reads, each with a distinct molecular identifier, were randomly selected from each sample. Reads sharing molecular identifiers were discarded rather than binned into consensus sequences. MiTCR, with a Q25 quality threshold and the strictest error-elimination algorithm, was used for CDR3 identification, clonotype clustering and error correction. A nonparametric unseen species model with Euler transformation was used to estimate lower-bound total TCR beta diversity. TCRdb reworked the public reads: Q25 trimming with fastp, MiXCR clone assembly, productive beta chains retained. Each entry is one CDR3 protein sequence, shown with its most common DNA and genes. The V and J calls reflect TCRdb's pipeline rather than the authors' work. The sample table holds 1.6 million or so distinct CDR3 sequences, of which roughly 30% were seen once. The ten top clones hold about 11% of the sample.

The donors were about 40 Caucasian individuals from Russia, aged roughly 6 to 100 years, who were systemically healthy. Approximately 9.7 milliliters of peripheral blood were drawn from each donor into EDTA-treated Vacutainer tubes. Ficoll-Paque density-gradient centrifugation was used to isolate PBMCs, with at least 7 million per sample. Trizol reagent was used to extract total RNA from the PBMCs, yielding at least 6 micrograms per sample. For every donor, flow cytometry on a PBMC aliquot measured the percentage of naive CD45RAhigh/CD27high T cells. The sequenced sample was blood. The TCR was taken from a woman aged 25 to 39 in good health. The chain uses TRBV18 and TRBJ2-4, and 8 junctional nucleotides match TRBD1. The DNA end lines up better with TRBJ2-7; the J call may be wrong. The CDR3 is CASSRMTGEYEQYF. In nucleotide form, the sequence is TGTGCCAGCTCCAGAATGACAGGGGAATACGAGCAGTACTTC.